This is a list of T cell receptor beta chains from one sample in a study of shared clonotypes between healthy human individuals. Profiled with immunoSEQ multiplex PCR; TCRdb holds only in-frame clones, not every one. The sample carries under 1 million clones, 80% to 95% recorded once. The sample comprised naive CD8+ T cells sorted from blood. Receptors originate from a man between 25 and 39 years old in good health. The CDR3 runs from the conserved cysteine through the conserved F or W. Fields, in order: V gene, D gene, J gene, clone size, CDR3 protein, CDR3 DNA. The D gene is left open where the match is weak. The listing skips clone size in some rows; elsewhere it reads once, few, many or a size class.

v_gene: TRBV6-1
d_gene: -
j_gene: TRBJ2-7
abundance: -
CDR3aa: CASSVPGATYEQYF
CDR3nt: TGTGCCAGCAGTGTTCCTGGGGCTACCTACGAGCAGTACTTC

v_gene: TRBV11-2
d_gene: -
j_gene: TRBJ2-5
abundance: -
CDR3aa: CASRLESSAKETQYF
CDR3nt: TGTGCCAGCAGACTCGAGTCTAGCGCAAAAGAGACCCAGTACTTC

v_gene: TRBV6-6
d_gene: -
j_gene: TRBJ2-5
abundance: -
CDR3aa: CASSLSFGGTQYF
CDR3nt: TGTGCCAGCAGTCTATCCTTTGGCGGGACCCAGTACTTC

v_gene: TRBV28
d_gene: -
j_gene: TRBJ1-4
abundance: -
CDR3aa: CASSFLANEKLFF
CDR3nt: TGTGCCAGCAGTTTCTTAGCTAATGAAAAACTGTTTTTT

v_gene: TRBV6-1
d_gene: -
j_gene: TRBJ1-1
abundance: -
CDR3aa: CASSEGGSTEAFF
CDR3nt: TGTGCCAGCAGTGAGGGGGGAAGCACTGAAGCTTTCTTT

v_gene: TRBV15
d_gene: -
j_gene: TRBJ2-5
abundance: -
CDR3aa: CATSRDRGIQETQYF
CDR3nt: TGTGCCACCAGCAGAGATAGAGGGATACAAGAGACCCAGTACTTC

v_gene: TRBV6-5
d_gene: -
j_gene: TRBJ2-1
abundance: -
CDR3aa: CASSTETTNEQFF
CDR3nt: TGTGCCAGCAGTACCGAGACTACAAATGAGCAGTTCTTC

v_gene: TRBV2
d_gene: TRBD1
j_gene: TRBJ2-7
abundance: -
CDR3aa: CASSVFGTGNDEQYF
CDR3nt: TGTGCCAGCAGTGTATTCGGGACAGGGAATGACGAGCAGTACTTC

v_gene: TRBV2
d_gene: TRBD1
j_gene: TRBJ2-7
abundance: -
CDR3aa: CASSHDSGTGPPYEQYF
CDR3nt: TGTGCCAGCAGTCACGATTCCGGGACAGGGCCCCCCTACGAGCAGTACTTC

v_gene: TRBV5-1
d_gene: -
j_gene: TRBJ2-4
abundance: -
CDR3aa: CASSLGGYIQYF
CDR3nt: TGCGCCAGCAGCTTGGGGGGGTACATTCAGTACTTC

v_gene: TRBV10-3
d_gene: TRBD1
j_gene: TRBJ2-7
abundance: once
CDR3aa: CAISEPNRGPPGEQYF
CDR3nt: TGTGCCATCAGTGAGCCCAACAGGGGGCCCCCGGGGGAGCAGTACTTC

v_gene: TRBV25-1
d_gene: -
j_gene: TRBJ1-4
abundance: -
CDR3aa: CASSESQAAGQANEKLFF
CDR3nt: TGTGCCAGCAGTGAATCTCAAGCGGCGGGGCAGGCTAATGAAAAACTGTTTTTT

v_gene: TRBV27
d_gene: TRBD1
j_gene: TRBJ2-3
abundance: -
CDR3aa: CASSTGGQDTQYF
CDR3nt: TGTGCCAGCAGCACAGGGGGCCAGGATACGCAGTATTTT

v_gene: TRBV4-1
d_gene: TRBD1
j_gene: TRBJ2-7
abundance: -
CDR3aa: CASSHRTGGYEQYF
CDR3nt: TGCGCCAGCAGCCACCGGACAGGGGGCTACGAGCAGTACTTC

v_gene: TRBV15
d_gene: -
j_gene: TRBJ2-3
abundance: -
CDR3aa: CATSRAHVTSTDTQYF
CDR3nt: TGTGCCACCAGCAGAGCTCATGTAACTAGCACAGATACGCAGTATTTT

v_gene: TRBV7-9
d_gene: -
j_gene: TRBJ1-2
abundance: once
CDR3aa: CASTSGPANYGYTF
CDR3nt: TGTGCCAGCACCTCGGGGCCAGCTAACTATGGCTACACCTTC

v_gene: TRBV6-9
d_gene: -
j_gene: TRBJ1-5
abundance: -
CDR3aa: CASSYRVQLNQPQHF
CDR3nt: TGTGCCAGCAGTTATAGGGTGCAGCTCAATCAGCCCCAGCATTTT

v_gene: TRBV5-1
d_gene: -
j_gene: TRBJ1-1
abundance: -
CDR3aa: CASSLAVVNTEAFF
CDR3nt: TGCGCCAGCAGCTTGGCAGTCGTGAACACTGAAGCTTTCTTT

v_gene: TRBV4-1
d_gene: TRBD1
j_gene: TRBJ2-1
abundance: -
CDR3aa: CASSQGDRGFNEQFF
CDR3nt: TGCGCCAGCAGCCAAGGGGACAGGGGGTTCAATGAGCAGTTCTTC

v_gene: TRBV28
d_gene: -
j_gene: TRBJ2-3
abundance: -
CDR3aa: CASSLNTAGSLGTQYF
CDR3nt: TGTGCCAGCAGTTTAAATACGGCGGGGTCTCTCGGTACGCAGTATTTT

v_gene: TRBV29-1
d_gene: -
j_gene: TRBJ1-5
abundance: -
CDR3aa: CSDGQGGNQPQHF
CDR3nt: TGCAGCGACGGTCAGGGAGGGAATCAGCCCCAGCATTTT

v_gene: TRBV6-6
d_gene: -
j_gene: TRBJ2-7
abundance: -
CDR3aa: CASSTGFEQYF
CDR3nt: TGTGCCAGCAGTACAGGGTTCGAGCAGTACTTC

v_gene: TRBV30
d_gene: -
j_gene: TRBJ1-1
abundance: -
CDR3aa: CAWSDRVDTEAFF
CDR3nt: TGTGCCTGGAGTGATAGGGTGGACACTGAAGCTTTCTTT

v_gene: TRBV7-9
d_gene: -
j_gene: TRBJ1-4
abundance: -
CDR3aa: CASSSTGTHNEKLFF
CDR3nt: TGTGCCAGCAGCTCCACCGGGACACATAATGAAAAACTGTTTTTT

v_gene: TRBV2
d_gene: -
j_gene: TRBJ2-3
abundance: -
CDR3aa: CASRGSTDTQYF
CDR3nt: TGTGCCAGCAGGGGTAGCACAGATACGCAGTATTTT

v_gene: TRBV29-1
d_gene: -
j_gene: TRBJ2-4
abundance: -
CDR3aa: CSVEGVENIQYF
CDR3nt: TGCAGCGTTGAAGGGGTCGAAAACATTCAGTACTTC

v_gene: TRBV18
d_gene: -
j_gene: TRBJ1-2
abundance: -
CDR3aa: CASSLEGGAYGYTF
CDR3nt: TGTGCCAGCTCTCTTGAGGGGGGCGCATATGGCTACACCTTC

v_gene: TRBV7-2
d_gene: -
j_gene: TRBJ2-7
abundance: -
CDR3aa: CASSSRLHYEQYF
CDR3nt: TGTGCCAGCAGCTCAAGACTACACTACGAGCAGTACTTC

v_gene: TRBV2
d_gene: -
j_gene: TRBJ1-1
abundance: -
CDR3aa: CASKVSFPNTEAFF
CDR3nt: TGTGCCAGCAAGGTGTCCTTCCCGAACACTGAAGCTTTCTTT

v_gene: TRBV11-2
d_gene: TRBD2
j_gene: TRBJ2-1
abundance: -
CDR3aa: CASSLGNLAGVRDEQFF
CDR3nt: TGTGCCAGCAGCTTGGGAAATCTAGCGGGAGTAAGGGATGAGCAGTTCTTC

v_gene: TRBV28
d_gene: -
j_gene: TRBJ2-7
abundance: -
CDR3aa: CASRAGHVYEQYF
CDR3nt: TGTGCCAGCAGAGCTGGACATGTCTACGAGCAGTACTTC

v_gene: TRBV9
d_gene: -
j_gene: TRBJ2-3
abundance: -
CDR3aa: CASSPGFGTDTQYF
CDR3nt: TGTGCCAGCAGCCCCGGGTTCGGCACAGATACGCAGTATTTT

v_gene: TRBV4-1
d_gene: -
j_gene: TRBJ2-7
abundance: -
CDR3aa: CASSPSLGYEQYF
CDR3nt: TGCGCCAGCAGCCCCTCCTTGGGCTACGAGCAGTACTTC

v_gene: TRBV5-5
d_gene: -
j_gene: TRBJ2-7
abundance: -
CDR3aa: CASSLDRRTSYEQYF
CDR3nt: TGTGCCAGCAGCTTGGACCGCCGGACGTCCTACGAGCAGTACTTC

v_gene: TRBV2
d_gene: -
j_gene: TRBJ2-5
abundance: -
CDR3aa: CASGTFILVKETQYF
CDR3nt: TGTGCCAGCGGGACCTTTATACTAGTCAAAGAGACCCAGTACTTC

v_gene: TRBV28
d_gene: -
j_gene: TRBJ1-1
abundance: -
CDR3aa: CASSLSRGLWAEAFF
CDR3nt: TGTGCCAGCAGTTTATCCCGGGGGCTGTGGGCTGAAGCTTTCTTT

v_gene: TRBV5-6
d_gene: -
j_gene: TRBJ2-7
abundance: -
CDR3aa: CASSSGQYEQYF
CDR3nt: TGTGCCAGCAGCTCCGGTCAGTACGAGCAGTACTTC

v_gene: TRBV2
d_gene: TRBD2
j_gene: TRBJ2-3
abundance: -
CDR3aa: CASQAGRAPDTQYF
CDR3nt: TGTGCCAGTCAAGCGGGGAGGGCACCAGATACGCAGTATTTT

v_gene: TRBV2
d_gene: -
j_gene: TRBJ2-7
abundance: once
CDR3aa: CASISGIYEQYF
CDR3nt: TGTGCCAGCATCTCGGGAATCTACGAGCAGTACTTC

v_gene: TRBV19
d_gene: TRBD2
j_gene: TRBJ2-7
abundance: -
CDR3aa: CASSDSGTQNSYEQYF
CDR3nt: TGTGCCAGTAGTGACAGCGGGACTCAAAACTCCTACGAGCAGTACTTC

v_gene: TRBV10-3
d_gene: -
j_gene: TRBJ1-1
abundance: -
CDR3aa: CAISPGPEGPLGNTEAFF
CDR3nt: TGTGCCATCAGTCCAGGGCCCGAAGGGCCACTTGGGAACACTGAAGCTTTCTTT

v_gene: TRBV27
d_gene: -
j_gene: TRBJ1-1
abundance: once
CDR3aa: CASRDLGDTEAFF
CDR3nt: TGTGCCAGCAGGGATCTAGGGGATACTGAAGCTTTCTTT

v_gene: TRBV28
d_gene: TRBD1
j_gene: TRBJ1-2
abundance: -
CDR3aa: CASSLWTGGAGYTF
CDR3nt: TGTGCCAGCAGTTTATGGACAGGGGGCGCGGGCTACACCTTC

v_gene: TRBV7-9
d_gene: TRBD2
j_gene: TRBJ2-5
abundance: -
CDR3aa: CASSSQRERGETQYF
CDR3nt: TGTGCCAGCAGCTCGCAGCGGGAGAGGGGTGAGACCCAGTACTTC

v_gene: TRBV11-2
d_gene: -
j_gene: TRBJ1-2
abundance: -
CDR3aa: CASSWTPNYGYTF
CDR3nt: TGTGCCAGCAGTTGGACACCTAACTATGGCTACACCTTC

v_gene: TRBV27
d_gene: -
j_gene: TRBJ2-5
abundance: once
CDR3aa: CASSLLDGQETQYF
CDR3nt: TGTGCCAGCAGTTTACTCGACGGCCAAGAGACCCAGTACTTC

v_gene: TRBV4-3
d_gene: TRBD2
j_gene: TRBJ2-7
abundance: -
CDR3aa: CASSQELQEPTSGRRYEQYF
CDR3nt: TGCGCCAGCAGCCAAGAGCTGCAGGAACCGACTAGCGGGAGGCGCTACGAGCAGTACTTC

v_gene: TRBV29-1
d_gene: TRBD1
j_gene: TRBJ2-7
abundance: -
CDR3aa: CSVEEAGGRYEQYF
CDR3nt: TGCAGCGTTGAAGAGGCAGGGGGCCGCTACGAGCAGTACTTC

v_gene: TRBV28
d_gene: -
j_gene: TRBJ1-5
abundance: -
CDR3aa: CASKESFGPRRPQHF
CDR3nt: TGTGCCAGCAAAGAAAGTTTTGGGCCCAGACGGCCCCAGCATTTT

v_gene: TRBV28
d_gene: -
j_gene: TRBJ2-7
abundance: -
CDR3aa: CASSSDSYEQYF
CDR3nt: TGTGCCAGCAGTTCCGACAGCTACGAGCAGTACTTC

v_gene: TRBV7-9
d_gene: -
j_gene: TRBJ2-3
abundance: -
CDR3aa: CASFEAVTDTQYF
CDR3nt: TGTGCCAGCTTCGAAGCGGTCACAGATACGCAGTATTTT

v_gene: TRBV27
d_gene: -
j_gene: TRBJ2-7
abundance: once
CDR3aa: CASSLSFSGDSYEQYF
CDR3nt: TGTGCCAGCAGTTTATCGTTCTCCGGGGACTCCTACGAGCAGTACTTC

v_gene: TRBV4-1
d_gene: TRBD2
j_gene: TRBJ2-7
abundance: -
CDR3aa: CASSQDSGSRYEQYF
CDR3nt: TGCGCCAGCAGCCAAGATAGCGGGAGTCGCTACGAGCAGTACTTC